Listed here are 2 T cell receptor beta chains from one sample, sequenced in a study of spatial heterogeneity in lung cancer. From the 5' RACE reads, TCRdb called clonotypes with MiXCR, one entry per CDR3 protein. The table shows approximately 52,000 distinct CDR3 sequences, with 6% to 9% occurring only once. Sample time point: sample taken at primary tumor resection. Unsorted samples of tumor, nontumor lung or frozen PBMC had their whole RNA sequenced. This sample comprised PBMCs, obtained at surgery. The receptors derive from a female donor with early-stage non-small cell lung cancer.

The rearrangement links TRBV19 to TRBJ2-5; TRBD1 aligns across 8 bases. The V segment lost 6 bases and the J segment 14 bases; nucleotides outside the gene matches: 14. CDR1 and CDR2 (germline): LNHDA, SQIVND (reference sequence). The CDR3 totals 13 residues. In nucleotides, the CDR3 is TGTGCCAGTAGAGCCCCGGGACAGGCCCAGTTATACTTC. This sequence encodes CASRAPGQAQLYF.

At least ten counts were recorded for this clonotype. The V gene is TRBV10-1, the J gene TRBJ2-3; 9 nucleotides align to TRBD2. The CDR3 is 16 amino acids. Germline lookup yields CDR1 WNHNN and CDR2 SYGVQD (reference sequence). V dropped 0 bases and J dropped 1; count of bases not matched to a gene: 2. The CDR3: CASSESLAGGTDTQYF. DNA for the CDR3: TGCGCCAGCAGTGAGTCCTTAGCGGGGGGCACAGATACGCAGTATTTT.